The 15 T cell receptor beta chains given below trace back to one sample, sequenced in a study of blood T cell repertoires in COVID-19. Using immunoSEQ multiplex PCR, the repertoire was profiled, and TCRdb retains in-frame clones only, with some absent. The data contain some 350,000 clones, roughly 86% of them seen just once; the ten biggest clones take up roughly 5%. Material: PBMCs or T cells enriched from blood (not recorded which). The source of these receptors is a woman younger than 45 who had recovered from COVID-19.

The chain joins TRBV12-3 or TRBV12-4 to TRBJ2-7; D ambiguous. The length of the CDR3 is 13 residues. Deletions cut 7 bases from V and 5 bases from J, with 15 bases between. The CDR3 region has the DNA TGTGCCAGCACGAAGGCGGTTTTGCACGAGCAGTACTTC. This codes for CASTKAVLHEQYF.

A single count supports this clone. The CDR3 nucleotides read TGTGCCAGCAGTTACCGCGGGACAGGGGGCTTCTACGAGCAGTACTTC. Protein sequence: CASSYRGTGGFYEQYF. The chain is built from TRBV6-5 and TRBJ2-7; 12 bases are a match to TRBD1. This CDR3 comprises 16 residues. CDR1 MNHEY and CDR2 SVGAGI come from the germline V gene. Trimming removed 2 bases from V and 3 bases from J; junction bases left unmatched: 5.

This chain joins TRBV30 and TRBJ1-1; TRBD1 might be the D (5 bases). The CDR3 totals 13 residues. The germline gives CDR1 GTSNPN, CDR2 SVGIG (reference sequence). V was pared by 3 bases and J by 4 bases, with 12 bases between. This CDR3 reads CAWRGQGSTEAFF. The CDR3 DNA reads TGTGCCTGGAGGGGGCAGGGAAGCACTGAAGCTTTCTTT.

The chain carries TRBV27 and TRBJ2-7; D is unclear. The CDR3 length is 16 residues. Germline V gene sequence: CDR1 MNHEY, CDR2 SMNVEV (reference sequence). V was pared by 0 bases and J by 0 bases, with 12 bases between. The CDR3 loop is CASSLSFSTSSYEQYF. In DNA form, the CDR3 reads TGTGCCAGCAGTTTATCGTTTAGCACCAGCTCCTACGAGCAGTACTTC.

The chain links TRBV4-1 to TRBJ2-3, with D maybe TRBD2 (6 bases). V gave up 4 bases and J gave up 2 bases, with 16 bases separating them. The CDR3 spans 16 residues. Germline V gene data show CDR1 as MGHRA and CDR2 as YSYEKL. The CDR3 sequence is CASSPHGGAPTDTQYF. The CDR3, as DNA: TGCGCCAGCAGCCCCCATGGAGGGGCCCCCACAGATACGCAGTATTTT.

This chain links TRBV7-9 with TRBJ1-4; 9 nucleotides line up with TRBD1. The V gene end was trimmed by 2 bases and the J gene end by 8 bases; junction bases not matched to a gene: 9. The CDR3 is made up of 16 amino acids. Looked up from germline, CDR1 is SEHNR and CDR2 is FQNEAQ (reference sequence). The CDR3 DNA reads as TGTGCCAGCAGCTTACCCCGGGACAGGGACAACGAAAAACTGTTTTTT. Encoded protein: CASSLPRDRDNEKLFF.

This clone was picked up one time. J is TRBJ2-7 and V is TRBV19; D remains ambiguous. Germline V lookup: CDR1 LNHDA, CDR2 SQIVND (reference sequence). This CDR3 contains 12 residues. V was pared by 3 bases and J by 3 bases, with 6 bases between. The CDR3 DNA follows: TGTGCCAGTAGTATGAACAGCTACGAGCAGTACTTC. Its protein is CASSMNSYEQYF.

The chain links TRBV11-3 to TRBJ1-5, with D perhaps matching TRBD1 (6 bases). V was clipped by 8 bases and J by 5 bases, with 19 bases between them. The CDR3 extends over 15 amino acids. Germline values: CDR1 SGHNT, CDR2 YENEEA. The CDR3 is CASRSYDRFYQPQHF. CDR3 DNA: TGTGCCAGCCGATCCTATGACAGGTTCTATCAGCCCCAGCATTTT.

V is TRBV28 and J is TRBJ1-2; 9 bases fit TRBD1. Trimming removed 9 bases from V and 2 bases from J; junction bases left unmatched: 13. Germline values: CDR1 MDHEN, CDR2 SYDVKM. This CDR3 has 16 amino acids. The CDR3 region has the DNA TGTGCCAGTAATTCCCGACAGGGGGTTCGAAACTATGGCTACACCTTC. Amino acids: CASNSRQGVRNYGYTF.

On this clone: Other DNA sequences in the sample encode the same CDR3. J is TRBJ1-1 and V is TRBV27; D is uncertain. Between the trimmed V and J ends, which lost 2 bases and 2 bases, there was a span of 6 bases. The CDR3 spans 13 residues. Germline V CDR1 and CDR2: MNHEY, SMNVEV (reference sequence). The CDR3 protein is CASSLTGNTEAFF. The CDR3 coding sequence is TGTGCCAGCAGTTTAACGGGAAACACTGAAGCTTTCTTT.

This chain joins TRBV5-4 and TRBJ2-7, with TRBD2 identical over 14 bases. The germline gives CDR1 SGHNT, CDR2 YYREEE (reference sequence). The CDR3 is 16 residues long. The ends lost 4 bases at V and 4 bases at J; junction bases unmatched: 7. The CDR3 is CASSVRGLAGAYEQYF. The CDR3 region has the DNA TGTGCCAGCAGCGTAAGGGGACTAGCGGGGGCGTACGAGCAGTACTTC.

V and J are TRBV7-3 and TRBJ2-5; a weak D match, TRBD1 (7 bases). CDR1 SGHTA and CDR2 FQGTGA come from the germline V gene. V was clipped by 5 bases and J by 5 bases, with 18 bases between them. The CDR3 covers 15 residues. The CDR3 DNA reads TGTGCCAGCAGCCTACAGGGGACTCAGGGGGAGACCCAGTACTTC. It yields the protein CASSLQGTQGETQYF. The whole variable domain, filled in from reference TRBV7-3 and TRBJ2-5, reads GAGVSQTPSNKVTEKGKYVELRCDPISGHTALYWYRQSLGQGPEFLIYFQGTGAADDSGLPNDRFFAVRPEGSVSTLKIQRTERGDSAVYLCASSLQGTQGETQYFGPGTRLLVL.

The chain combines TRBV6-5 with TRBJ2-5, with TRBD1 matching 10 bases. The germline gives CDR1 MNHEY, CDR2 SVGAGI. This CDR3 has 12 amino acids. J was trimmed by 7 bases and V by 6 bases; bases with no gene match: 2. The CDR3 nucleotides are TGTGCCAGCAGGGGACAGGGGTTGACCCAGTACTTC. Protein: CASRGQGLTQYF.

V and J are TRBV3-1 (or the pseudogene TRBV3-2) and TRBJ1-6; D remains unclear. This CDR3 is built from 15 residues. V lost 4 bases, J lost 7 bases, and 14 bases lay in between. The germline V gene encodes CDR1 LGHDT and CDR2 YNNKEL (reference sequence). This chain's CDR3 is CASSPLGGQNSPLHF. The CDR3 DNA reads TGTGCCAGCAGCCCATTAGGCGGGCAAAATTCACCCCTCCACTTT.

This clone was seen just once. V and J are TRBV5-1 and TRBJ1-5; the D gene is possibly TRBD1 (5 bases). This CDR3 has 14 amino acids. Germline CDR1 is SGHRS and CDR2 is YFSETQ. Trimming stripped 4 bases from V and 3 bases from J, with 11 bases between. The DNA of the CDR3 is TGCGCCAGCAGCCAGTGGGGGGACAATCAGCCCCAGCATTTT. Its protein product is CASSQWGDNQPQHF.